One and the same sample provided the 21 T cell receptor beta chains below, sequenced in a study of T-cell reconstitution after alpha-beta-depleted transplantation in children. Preparation of the TCRbeta library was carried out with unique molecular identifiers. Using its own MiXCR run on the PCR reads, TCRdb lists one record per CDR3 protein. The sample yields about 610,000 distinct CDR3 sequences, over 9.5% seen once. The sequences come from PBMCs from the stem cell graft donor, collected from the stem cell graft. The receptors derive from a human donor who donated a stem cell graft to a child with acute myeloid leukemia.

This clonotype has only a few counts. This sequence joins TRBV11-2 and TRBJ2-5; D gene ambiguous. Per germline, CDR1 SGHAT and CDR2 FQNNGV. The CDR3 length is 14 residues. Trimming cost V 5 bases and J 9 bases, with 19 bases left between them. CDR3 sequence (DNA): TGTGCCAGCAGCCGCGGCCTATCCGGAATGGCCCAGTACTTC. It is translated as CASSRGLSGMAQYF. The full variable domain, rest sourced from reference TRBV11-2 and TRBJ2-5, is EAGVAQSPRYKIIEKRQSVAFWCNPISGHATLYWYQQILGQGPKLLIQFQNNGVVDDSQLPKDRFSAERLKGVDSTLKIQPAKLEDSAVYLCASSRGLSGMAQYFGPGTRLLVL.

The chain has TRBV29-1 and TRBJ2-7, with 7 positions matching TRBD2. Trimming at V came to 4 bases and at J to 6 bases, leaving 6 bases not matched to a gene. CDR1 SQVTM and CDR2 ANQGSEA come from the germline V gene. CDR3 length equals 12 residues. The CDR3 nucleotides are TGCAGCGTTGTCGTGGGGACTACCGAGCAGTACTTC. Protein sequence: CSVVVGTTEQYF.

This clonotype was counted at least ten times. The rearrangement uses TRBV7-9 and TRBJ2-1; perhaps TRBD2 as D (6 bases). Germline V gene sequence: CDR1 SEHNR, CDR2 FQNEAQ (reference sequence). V lost 7 bases and J 0 bases, leaving 13 bases between the germline ends. The CDR3 has 15 amino acids. The CDR3 loop reads CASIQHGSSYNEQFF. CDR3 DNA sequence: TGTGCCAGCATCCAGCACGGGAGCTCCTACAATGAGCAGTTCTTC.

The chain joins TRBV7-2 to TRBJ2-3; 11 nucleotides line up with TRBD2. From germline, CDR1 is SGHTA and CDR2 FQGNSA. This CDR3 region has 14 residues. V was pared by 2 bases and J by 15 bases, with 10 bases of the junction left unmatched. The CDR3 reads CASSLPTSGRKKYF. CDR3 sequence (DNA): TGTGCCAGCAGCTTACCCACTAGCGGGAGAAAAAAATATTTT. Full variable domain (outside the CDR3, taken from reference TRBV7-2 and TRBJ2-3): GAGVSQSPSNKVTEKGKDVELRCDPISGHTALYWYRQSLGQGLEFLIYFQGNSAPDKSGLPSDRFSAERTGGSVSTLTIQRTQQEDSAVYLCASSLPTSGRKKYFGPGTRLTVL.

In its sample, this clonotype was seen a few times. The genes are TRBV24-1 and TRBJ2-7; TRBD1 or TRBD2 may be the D gene (5 bases each). The CDR3 extends over 14 amino acids. V lost 4 bases and J lost 5, with 14 bases in between. CDR1 KGHDR and CDR2 SFDVKD come from the germline V gene. CDR3 amino acids: CATSDSRRENEQYF. CDR3 bases: TGTGCCACCAGTGACAGTCGCAGGGAGAACGAGCAGTACTTC.

The chain couples TRBV7-9 to TRBJ2-7, with no clear D. There are 16 residues in the CDR3. Germline CDR1 SEHNR, CDR2 FQNEAQ (reference sequence). The V end was cut by 4 bases, the J end by 2 bases, with 18 bases between. The CDR3 DNA sequence: TGTGCCAGCAGCTCCCGTTGGAGTCAGTCCACCTACGAGCAGTACTTC. As protein: CASSSRWSQSTYEQYF.

V and J are TRBV5-1 and TRBJ1-1; TRBD1 aligns across 7 bases. V gave up 10 bases and J gave up 0 bases; unmatched junction bases: 15. Germline CDR1 SGHRS, CDR2 YFSETQ. This CDR3 has 16 amino acids. For the CDR3, the DNA is TGCGCCGAGCACGGTACGGGACAGATAATGAACACTGAAGCTTTCTTT. Translating gives CAEHGTGQIMNTEAFF.

This chain links TRBV18 with TRBJ1-6, with no clear D. Trimming left V 1 base short and J 6 bases short, with 4 bases between. The germline gives CDR1 KGHSH, CDR2 LQKENI. This CDR3 contains 13 residues. CDR3 coding DNA: TGTGCCAGCTCACCACAGGTTAATTCACCCCTCCACTTT. It specifies CASSPQVNSPLHF.

This clonotype has more than one count but fewer than ten. The V gene is TRBV7-9, the J gene TRBJ1-3, with D possibly TRBD1 on 6 matching bases. The CDR3 is 15 residues long. CDR1 and CDR2 from the germline V gene are SEHNR and FQNEAQ (reference sequence). Trimming took off 6 bases at V and 2 bases at J, with 14 bases between the two ends. The CDR3 DNA follows: TGTGCCAGCAGGCGCCCAGGGGAGGCTGGAAACACCATATATTTT. Its protein product is CASRRPGEAGNTIYF.

J is TRBJ1-6 and V is TRBV6-2 or TRBV6-3; D is possibly TRBD1 (5 bases). Per germline, CDR1 MNHEY and CDR2 SVGEGT. Trimming removed 2 bases at V and 0 bases at J, with 23 bases between. This CDR3 contains 21 residues. The CDR3 loop is CASSYHPGGTRTSSYNSPLHF. CDR3 DNA sequence: TGTGCCAGCAGTTACCACCCAGGAGGGACTCGCACCAGCTCCTATAATTCACCCCTCCACTTT.

This clonotype appeared a few times. The gene calls are TRBV29-1 and TRBJ2-7; D gene unclear. Trimming shortened V by 7 bases and J by 2 bases, and 18 bases separated the two germline ends. CDR1 SQVTM and CDR2 ANQGSEA come from the germline V gene. The CDR3 covers 14 residues. CDR3 loop: CSAQSNDVTYEQYF. CDR3 DNA: TGCAGCGCCCAATCCAACGACGTAACCTACGAGCAGTACTTC.

This clonotype was recorded at least ten times. The chain links TRBV29-1 to TRBJ2-1; 12 bases align to TRBD2. J gave up 12 bases and V 3 bases, and 9 bases lay outside the gene matches. This CDR3 has 14 residues. Germline lookup yields CDR1 SQVTM and CDR2 ANQGSEA. As DNA, the CDR3 is TGCAGCGTTGACCTGACTAGCGGGAGCGGGGGGCAGTTCTTC. Protein sequence: CSVDLTSGSGGQFF.

This clonotype has a count of ten or more. The genes are TRBV6-5 and TRBJ2-7; TRBD2 matches at 8 bases. The CDR3 is made up of 13 amino acids. The V and J ends lost 3 bases and 2 bases, in that order; junction bases with no gene match: 0. Germline V gene lookup returns CDR1 MNHEY and CDR2 SVGAGI. The CDR3 nucleotides read TGTGCCAGCAGTTATAGCGGGACCTACGAGCAGTACTTC. Translated: CASSYSGTYEQYF.

The V gene is TRBV14, the J gene TRBJ1-2; unclear D gene. This CDR3 is 15 amino acids long. CDR1 and CDR2 (germline): SGHDN, FVKESK. The germline V and J ends were trimmed by 0 bases and 4 bases, with 12 bases remaining between them. The CDR3 protein is CASSQDYGKVYGYTF. The DNA of the CDR3 is TGTGCCAGCAGCCAAGATTACGGGAAGGTCTATGGCTACACCTTC.

This clonotype was recorded at least ten times. The chain employs TRBV7-2 and TRBJ2-1, with 13 positions matching TRBD2. J was trimmed by 13 bases and V by 5 bases; bases with no gene match: 2. This CDR3 is 12 amino acids long. Per germline, CDR1 SGHTA and CDR2 FQGNSA. This CDR3 reads CASSPGLAGQFF. CDR3 bases: TGTGCCAGCAGCCCGGGACTAGCGGGACAGTTCTTC.

At least ten counts were recorded for this clonotype. V and J are TRBV2 and TRBJ2-2; D call uncertain. The V end was cut by 6 bases, the J end by 2 bases, with 16 bases between. This CDR3 is 16 amino acids long. Germline assignment: CDR1 SNHLY and CDR2 FYNNEI. The CDR3 protein is CASRVRGSGNTGELFF. For the CDR3, the DNA is TGTGCCAGCAGAGTACGAGGTTCGGGTAACACCGGGGAGCTGTTTTTT.

The rearrangement links TRBV29-1 to TRBJ2-7; 7 nucleotides line up with TRBD2. The CDR3 loop spans 12 amino acids. The junction had 5 bases not matched to a gene; V was cut back by 3 bases and J by 6 bases. The germline V gene encodes CDR1 SQVTM and CDR2 ANQGSEA. The CDR3 sequence is CSVEAGVGEQYF. The CDR3 nucleotides read TGCAGCGTTGAGGCGGGAGTCGGCGAGCAGTACTTC.

This chain uses TRBV10-3 with TRBJ2-1, with D unclear. This CDR3 region has 18 residues. Trimming took off 3 bases at V and 5 bases at J, with 23 bases between the two ends. The germline V gene encodes CDR1 ENHRY and CDR2 SYGVKD. This CDR3 is CAISDPVWEPNPDNEQFF. Here the CDR3 DNA reads TGTGCCATCAGTGATCCCGTTTGGGAACCCAACCCGGACAATGAGCAGTTCTTC.

This clonotype has a count of ten or more. The CDR3 sequence: CASSRQQLAGGSNEQFF. The CDR3 bases are TGTGCCAGCAGCCGACAACAACTAGCGGGAGGGTCAAATGAGCAGTTCTTC. This chain connects TRBV7-6 to TRBJ2-1, with 13 positions matching TRBD2. This CDR3 has 17 amino acids. The junction had 11 bases not matched to a gene; V was cut back by 5 bases and J by 7 bases. Germline V gene data show CDR1 as SGHVS and CDR2 as FNYEAQ. Full variable domain (remainder filled in from reference TRBV7-6 and TRBJ2-1): GAGVSQSPRYKVTKRGQDVALRCDPISGHVSLYWYRQALGQGPEFLTYFNYEAQQDKSGLPNDRFSAERPEGSISTLTIQRTEQRDSAMYRCASSRQQLAGGSNEQFFGPGTRLTVL.

V is TRBV20-1 and J is TRBJ2-3, with 7 nucleotides matching TRBD2. CDR1 is DFQATT and CDR2 is SNEGSKA in the germline V gene (reference sequence). The CDR3 totals 17 residues. J lost 8 bases, V lost 3 bases, and 20 bases had no gene match. CDR3 amino acids: CSASSEGAGLRRGTQYF. CDR3 nucleotides: TGCAGTGCTAGTTCCGAGGGAGCGGGACTCCGCCGAGGTACGCAGTATTTT.

In its sample, this clonotype was seen many times. J is TRBJ2-7 and V is TRBV29-1, with TRBD1 as a possible D gene (5 bases). This CDR3 has 14 amino acids. Trimming shortened V by 5 bases and J by 2 bases, and 16 bases separated the two germline ends. Germline V gene lookup returns CDR1 SQVTM and CDR2 ANQGSEA. This CDR3 is CSVLVQGSPYEQYF. The CDR3 DNA follows: TGCAGCGTTTTGGTTCAGGGTAGCCCCTACGAGCAGTACTTC.